Below are 18 T cell receptor beta chains sequenced from a single sample in a study of T cell changes during pregnancy in multiple sclerosis. TCRdb keeps only in-frame clones here, not all; method: immunoSEQ multiplex PCR. The sample yields roughly 60,000 clones, just under 95% seen once. The material sequenced was CD4+ T cells from peripheral blood mononuclear cells, taken before pregnancy. The receptors come from a female donor with multiple sclerosis, enrolled in a pregnancy study.

Points on this clone: Other nucleotide sequences in the sample specify the same CDR3. The rearrangement uses TRBV19 and TRBJ2-7, with 8 bases aligning to TRBD1. J was trimmed by 1 base and V by 3 bases; bases with no gene match: 2. The CDR3 is 14 residues long. Per the germline V gene, CDR1 is LNHDA and CDR2 is SQIVND (reference sequence). Here the CDR3 DNA reads TGTGCCAGTAGTATGGGACAGGTTTCCTACGAGCAGTACTTC. Its translation: CASSMGQVSYEQYF.

The chain employs TRBV11-1 and TRBJ2-1; 7 bases are shared with TRBD2. The CDR3 runs 16 residues. The germline CDR1 and CDR2 sequences are SGHAT and FQDESV (reference sequence). Unmatched junction bases numbered 12, after V lost 4 bases and J lost 6 bases. The CDR3, as DNA: TGTGCCAGCAGCTCACTAGGACTAGAGAGGGTCAATGAGCAGTTCTTC. Translated: CASSSLGLERVNEQFF.

The rearrangement joins TRBV28 to TRBJ1-4, with D possibly being TRBD1 (5 bases). V gave up 5 bases and J gave up 0 bases, with 10 bases separating them. The germline V gene encodes CDR1 MDHEN and CDR2 SYDVKM. The CDR3 is 15 amino acids. The CDR3 sequence is CASSLGDSTNEKLFF. DNA of the CDR3: TGTGCCAGCAGTCTAGGGGACTCAACTAATGAAAAACTGTTTTTT. The full variable domain, completed using reference TRBV28 and TRBJ1-4, is DVKVTQSSRYLVKRTGEKVFLECVQDMDHENMFWYRQDPGLGLRLIYFSYDVKMKEKGDIPEGYSVSREKKERFSLILESASTNQTSMYLCASSLGDSTNEKLFFGSGTQLSVL.

This rearrangement joins TRBV11-2 to TRBJ1-1; TRBD1 matches at 11 bases. The CDR3 contains 15 residues. Looked up from germline, CDR1 is SGHAT and CDR2 is FQNNGV. Trimming cost V 5 bases and J 5 bases; bases outside gene matches: 7. The CDR3 nucleotides are TGTGCCAGCAGCATGGACAGGGGGCTATCGACTGAAGCTTTCTTT. Residues: CASSMDRGLSTEAFF.

This clone appeared once. J is TRBJ2-7 and V is TRBV5-1, with 8 positions matching TRBD1. With V trimmed by 1 base and J by 1 base, 4 bases remained unmatched. Germline V lookup: CDR1 SGHRS, CDR2 YFSETQ. The CDR3 consists of 15 residues. The CDR3 is CASSLRTGNSYEQYF. The CDR3 coding sequence is TGCGCCAGCAGCTTGAGGACAGGGAATTCCTACGAGCAGTACTTC.

The J gene is TRBJ2-7, the V gene TRBV27; TRBD1 matches at 8 bases. The V segment lost 4 bases and the J segment 2 bases; nucleotides outside the gene matches: 10. Germline V gives CDR1 MNHEY, CDR2 SMNVEV (reference sequence). The CDR3 has 16 amino acids. The CDR3 loop is CASSSLRTGRPYEQYF. The CDR3 coding sequence is TGTGCCAGCAGTTCCCTCCGGACAGGGAGACCCTACGAGCAGTACTTC.

The V and J genes are TRBV19 and TRBJ2-1; 12 bases align to TRBD2. CDR1 and CDR2 from the germline V gene are LNHDA and SQIVND (reference sequence). Germline trimming cut 7 bases from V and 0 bases from J; bases unmatched to any gene: 7. The CDR3 runs 17 residues. Here the CDR3 reads CASKRLAGAGSYNEQFF. The CDR3 nucleotides read TGTGCCAGTAAGCGACTAGCGGGAGCTGGCTCCTACAATGAGCAGTTCTTC. The whole variable domain, filled in from reference TRBV19 and TRBJ2-1, reads DGGITQSPKYLFRKEGQNVTLSCEQNLNHDAMYWYRQDPGQGLRLIYYSQIVNDFQKGDIAEGYSVSREKKESFPLTVTSAQKNPTAFYLCASKRLAGAGSYNEQFFGPGTRLTVL.

This chain joins TRBV6-5 and TRBJ2-7; 9 positions match TRBD1. This CDR3 spans 15 amino acids. J was trimmed by 3 bases and V by 3 bases; bases with no gene match: 6. Looked up from germline, CDR1 is MNHEY and CDR2 is SVGAGI. The CDR3 here is CASSYTPGQGYEQYF. DNA for the CDR3: TGTGCCAGCAGTTATACTCCGGGACAGGGCTACGAGCAGTACTTC.

The chain joins TRBV28 to TRBJ2-1, with 9 nucleotides matching TRBD1. Germline V gene sequence: CDR1 MDHEN, CDR2 SYDVKM. Unmatched junction bases numbered 10, after V lost 5 bases and J lost 5 bases. This CDR3 is built from 16 residues. The DNA for the CDR3 is TGTGCCAGCAGTCCCGCGGGACAGGGCGTAGACAATGAGCAGTTCTTC. It is translated as CASSPAGQGVDNEQFF.

The rearrangement links TRBV19 to TRBJ1-3; D call uncertain. Trimming pared 8 bases from V and 2 bases from J, leaving 10 bases between. This CDR3 spans 13 amino acids. CDR1 and CDR2 from the germline V gene are LNHDA and SQIVND (reference sequence). For the CDR3, the DNA is TGTGCCAGTTCGGGTTCGCCTGGAAACACCATATATTTT. As protein: CASSGSPGNTIYF.

The rearrangement links TRBV29-1 to TRBJ2-7, with D perhaps TRBD2 (6 bases). The CDR3 loop spans 13 amino acids. V was pared by 3 bases and J by 1 base, with 10 bases between. The germline V gene encodes CDR1 SQVTM and CDR2 ANQGSEA. CDR3 sequence reads: CSVEEGPSYEQYF. The CDR3 coding sequence is TGCAGCGTTGAGGAGGGCCCTTCCTACGAGCAGTACTTC.

V gene TRBV27 combines with J gene TRBJ2-3; a possible D gene is TRBD2 (7 bases). Germline V gene lookup returns CDR1 MNHEY and CDR2 SMNVEV (reference sequence). Trimming shortened V by 2 bases and J by 1 base, and 13 bases separated the two germline ends. The CDR3 sequence is 16 residues long. CDR3 in amino acids: CASSLAGRGGTDTQYF. Written as DNA, the CDR3 is TGTGCCAGCAGTTTAGCAGGGAGGGGGGGCACAGATACGCAGTATTTT.

The chain combines TRBV30 with TRBJ2-3, with 9 positions matching TRBD2. CDR1 and CDR2 from the germline V gene are GTSNPN and SVGIG (reference sequence). V shed 3 bases and J 0 bases; nucleotides not matched to a gene: 10. The CDR3 runs 17 residues. This CDR3 is CAWSLAGIFSSTDTQYF. CDR3 sequence (DNA): TGTGCCTGGAGCCTAGCGGGAATTTTTTCGAGCACAGATACGCAGTATTTT.

This clone came up a few times. This chain uses TRBV4-2 with TRBJ1-2; 8 bases match TRBD1. The CDR3 sequence is 15 residues long. The germline CDR1 and CDR2 sequences are LGHNA and YNFKEQ. V dropped 1 base and J dropped 7; count of bases not matched to a gene: 8. The CDR3 bases are TGTGCCAGCAGCCAAGGCAGGGGGCAGTCGGGTGGCTACACCTTC. Translated, it gives CASSQGRGQSGGYTF.

The chain is built from TRBV30 and TRBJ1-2; TRBD1 matches 7 bases. The CDR3 has 14 amino acids. After removal of 2 bases from V and 4 bases from J, the junction contained 7 bases not matched to a gene. Germline V gene sequence: CDR1 GTSNPN, CDR2 SVGIG (reference sequence). CDR3 in amino acids: CAWSREGGSYGYTF. CDR3 DNA sequence: TGTGCCTGGAGTCGGGAAGGGGGCAGCTATGGCTACACCTTC. The complete variable domain, with remaining parts taken from reference TRBV30 and TRBJ1-2, reads SQTIHQWPATLVQPVGSPLSLECTVEGTSNPNLYWYRQAAGRGLQLLFYSVGIGQISSEVPQNLSASRPQDRQFILSSKKLLLSDSGFYLCAWSREGGSYGYTFGSGTRLTVV.

This chain uses TRBV18 with TRBJ1-2, with unresolved D. Germline V gives CDR1 KGHSH, CDR2 LQKENI. The CDR3 spans 14 residues. Trimming cost V 6 bases and J 4 bases, with 15 bases left between them. CDR3 bases: TGTGCCAGCTCCCCAGCAACCCTAGCCTATGGCTACACCTTC. Amino acids: CASSPATLAYGYTF.

The chain couples TRBV19 to TRBJ2-7; D remains ambiguous. The CDR3 spans 14 residues. Germline V gene lookup returns CDR1 LNHDA and CDR2 SQIVND (reference sequence). V was shortened by 3 bases and J by 2 bases, with 11 bases between the two germline ends. The CDR3 DNA follows: TGTGCCAGTAGTATTAAGCCTACTACCTACGAGCAGTACTTC. This translates into CASSIKPTTYEQYF.

The chain employs TRBV27 and TRBJ1-1, with a tentative D call TRBD1 (6 bases). The germline V and J ends were trimmed by 8 bases and 7 bases, with 17 bases remaining between them. CDR1 MNHEY and CDR2 SMNVEV come from the germline V gene (reference sequence). The CDR3 contains 13 residues. CDR3 region: CASAPQGRGEAFF. Written as DNA, the CDR3 is TGTGCCAGCGCCCCACAGGGTAGGGGTGAAGCTTTCTTT.